Below are 24 T cell receptor beta chains sequenced from a single sample in a study of T cell responses to AZD1222 COVID-19 vaccine. The repertoire was sequenced with immunoSEQ multiplex PCR; TCRdb's copy has only in-frame clones and lacks some. The table lists about 85,000 clones, approximately 87% of them singletons. This material consisted of peripheral blood, taken on day 0 of AZD1222 vaccination. The receptors come from an adult in good health.

The chain combines TRBV7-3 with TRBJ1-3; no definite D call. Germline CDR1 SGHTA, CDR2 FQGTGA. The CDR3 contains 13 residues. Trimming left V 3 bases short and J 4 bases short, with 7 bases between. DNA for the CDR3: TGTGCCAGCAGCTTGGACGGCGGAAACACCATATATTTT. Encoded protein: CASSLDGGNTIYF.

This chain joins TRBV28 and TRBJ1-3; D call uncertain. Looked up from germline, CDR1 is MDHEN and CDR2 is SYDVKM. The CDR3 has 15 residues. V dropped 3 bases and J dropped 4 bases, with 13 bases sitting between them. CDR3 bases: TGTGCCAGCAGTTTCCCGGGCGACTCGGGAAACACCATATATTTT. Its protein is CASSFPGDSGNTIYF.

This rearrangement joins TRBV29-1 to TRBJ2-7, with D possibly matching TRBD1 (5 bases). Per the germline V gene, CDR1 is SQVTM and CDR2 is ANQGSEA. V was clipped by 4 bases and J by 7 bases, with 17 bases between them. This CDR3 is built from 13 residues. The CDR3 DNA is TGCAGCGTTGTTATTGGGGCCCCTTTAGAGCAGTACTTC. Translated, it gives CSVVIGAPLEQYF.

The rearrangement links TRBV12-3 or TRBV12-4 to TRBJ1-1; 9 nucleotides match TRBD1. CDR3 size: 12 residues. The trim removed 10 bases at V and 7 bases at J, leaving 7 bases unmatched. CDR3 sequence: CATGTGLHEAFF. The CDR3 bases are TGTGCCACCGGGACAGGGCTGCATGAAGCTTTCTTT.

The chain carries TRBV7-3 and TRBJ2-1; D is unresolved. The CDR3 is made up of 12 amino acids. Germline loops: CDR1 SGHTA, CDR2 FQGTGA. Trimming removed 5 bases from V and 6 bases from J, with 8 bases in between. CDR3 protein: CASSLDSNEQFF. The CDR3 coding sequence is TGTGCCAGCAGCCTAGATAGCAATGAGCAGTTCTTC.

The chain couples TRBV5-1 to TRBJ2-5, with a possible D match to TRBD1 (6 bases). V gave up 3 bases and J gave up 5 bases, with 14 bases separating them. CDR1 SGHRS and CDR2 YFSETQ come from the germline V gene. This CDR3 region has 14 residues. This CDR3 reads CASSSRPGEETQYF. The CDR3 DNA follows: TGCGCCAGCAGCTCCCGCCCAGGGGAGGAGACCCAGTACTTC.

This chain uses TRBV4-2 with TRBJ1-1; D is unresolved. The V gene's germline CDR1 is LGHNA and CDR2 YNFKEQ. The V end lost 8 bases, the J end lost 1 base, and 11 bases lay between the germline ends. This CDR3 region has 13 residues. CDR3 region: CASAADGNTEAFF. The CDR3 DNA is TGTGCCAGCGCTGCCGATGGGAACACTGAAGCTTTCTTT.

The chain recombines TRBV6-1 with TRBJ2-5; 8 bases are shared with TRBD1. The CDR3 has 17 residues. Germline CDR1 and CDR2: MNHNS and SASEGT. V trimming: 0 bases; J trimming: 4 bases; junction bases outside the gene matches: 10. DNA for the CDR3: TGTGCCAGCAGTGAAGCGCTCGAACAGGGGGGAGGAGAGACCCAGTACTTC. Translated: CASSEALEQGGGETQYF.

This clone was seen once. The V call is TRBV9, the J call TRBJ1-2, with D possibly being TRBD1 (5 bases). Germline values: CDR1 SGDLS, CDR2 YYNGEE. Between the trimmed V and J ends, which lost 2 bases and 4 bases, there was a span of 15 bases. The CDR3 covers 15 residues. In nucleotides, the CDR3 is TGTGCCAGCAGCGTCCTGGGGGGAGCCACCTATGGCTACACCTTC. It specifies CASSVLGGATYGYTF.

The chain recombines TRBV19 with TRBJ1-5, with TRBD1 identical over 8 bases. Germline assignment: CDR1 LNHDA and CDR2 SQIVND (reference sequence). This CDR3 region has 14 residues. V was pared by 6 bases and J by 2 bases, with 3 bases of the junction left unmatched. The CDR3 sequence is CASRQTGGNQPQHF. The CDR3 nucleotides are TGTGCCAGTAGGCAGACAGGGGGCAATCAGCCCCAGCATTTT.

The chain recombines TRBV5-4 with TRBJ2-2, with D tentatively TRBD2 (6 bases). Germline loops: CDR1 SGHNT, CDR2 YYREEE (reference sequence). CDR3 length equals 15 residues. Trimming stripped 0 bases from V and 5 bases from J, with 11 bases between. In DNA form, the CDR3 reads TGTGCCAGCAGCTTGGGCAGGGCGGGGACCGGGGAGCTGTTTTTT. It specifies CASSLGRAGTGELFF.

The rearrangement joins TRBV29-1 to TRBJ1-5; 9 bases are a match to TRBD1. The CDR3 totals 13 residues. V lost 7 bases, J lost 5 bases, and 6 bases stayed unmatched. CDR1 and CDR2 (germline): SQVTM, ANQGSEA. The CDR3 bases are TGCAGCGCTACAGGGGGCGGTGATCAGCCCCAGCATTTT. Translated, it gives CSATGGGDQPQHF.

This clone occurred a few times. This chain links TRBV15 with TRBJ2-7; no firm D call. CDR3 size: 16 residues. V was shortened by 0 bases and J by 2 bases, with 14 bases between the two germline ends. Germline CDR1 is LNHNV and CDR2 is YYDKDF (reference sequence). The CDR3 coding sequence is TGTGCCACCAGCAGAGATTCGGCCATTTATACCTACGAGCAGTACTTC. Its protein is CATSRDSAIYTYEQYF.

The J gene is TRBJ2-7, the V gene TRBV18; 9 nucleotides agree with TRBD1. V was pared by 3 bases and J by 6 bases, with 6 bases of the junction left unmatched. Germline V lookup: CDR1 KGHSH, CDR2 LQKENI. CDR3 length: 14 amino acids. CDR3 sequence reads: CASSPSGTGSEQYF. The CDR3 nucleotides read TGTGCCAGCTCACCTTCCGGGACAGGGAGCGAGCAGTACTTC. The full variable domain, rest sourced from reference TRBV18 and TRBJ2-7, is NAGVMQNPRHLVRRRGQEARLRCSPMKGHSHVYWYRQLPEEGLKFMVYLQKENIIDESGMPKERFSAEFPKEGPSILRIQQVVRGDSAAYFCASSPSGTGSEQYFGPGTRLTVT.

The gene calls are TRBV19 and TRBJ1-5; D might be TRBD1 (5 bases). The germline CDR1 and CDR2 sequences are LNHDA and SQIVND (reference sequence). With 0 bases removed from V and 7 bases from J, the gap between germline ends came to 13 bases. The CDR3 runs 15 residues. Here the CDR3 DNA reads TGTGCCAGTAGTATAGATTTAACAGGCCCGCAGCCCCAGCATTTT. Translated: CASSIDLTGPQPQHF.

The chain uses TRBV5-1 and TRBJ1-2; 7 bases are shared with TRBD1. The CDR3 is 13 amino acids. Germline CDR1 reads SGHRS; CDR2 reads YFSETQ. The ends lost 6 bases at V and 4 bases at J; junction bases unmatched: 6. The CDR3 DNA sequence: TGCGCCAGCAAAGGGACAGATTCCTATGGCTACACCTTC. Amino acids: CASKGTDSYGYTF.

This chain uses TRBV14 with TRBJ2-1; D is unclear. Per germline, CDR1 SGHDN and CDR2 FVKESK. The length of the CDR3 is 13 residues. Trimming took 4 bases from V and 8 from J, leaving 12 bases between them. The CDR3 bases are TGTGCCAGCAGCCTTCTTATCTTTGATGAGCAGTTCTTC. This codes for CASSLLIFDEQFF.

This clone showed up just once. The chain uses TRBV10-3 and TRBJ1-5; D call uncertain. The CDR3 covers 15 residues. V was shortened by 0 bases and J by 4 bases, with 10 bases between the two germline ends. Germline CDR1 and CDR2: ENHRY and SYGVKD. The CDR3 is CAISESAGGNQPQHF. CDR3 bases: TGTGCCATCAGTGAGTCGGCAGGAGGGAATCAGCCCCAGCATTTT.

This chain connects TRBV28 to TRBJ1-6; TRBD1 matches at 12 bases. Losses at the gene ends were 10 bases for V and 7 bases for J; bases not matched to a gene: 5. CDR1 MDHEN and CDR2 SYDVKM come from the germline V gene. The CDR3 totals 14 residues. The CDR3 region is CANRDRGRNSPLHF. The CDR3 DNA reads as TGTGCCAACCGGGACAGGGGGCGGAATTCACCCCTCCACTTT.

The chain has TRBV18 and TRBJ2-3; TRBD1 agrees at 8 bases. Trimming cost V 5 bases and J 1 base; bases outside gene matches: 2. CDR1 and CDR2 from the germline V gene are KGHSH and LQKENI. This CDR3 has 14 amino acids. As DNA, the CDR3 is TGTGCCAGCTCATCGACAGGGGGCACAGATACGCAGTATTTT. This gives the protein CASSSTGGTDTQYF.

This clone was observed a handful of times. The rearrangement uses TRBV28 and TRBJ2-3, with TRBD2 matching over 13 bases. V shed 4 bases, J shed 4 bases, and the junction held 8 bases outside the gene matches. This CDR3 comprises 17 residues. Germline V gene lookup returns CDR1 MDHEN and CDR2 SYDVKM. The CDR3 DNA reads TGTGCCAGCAGTTCCCGGACTAGCGGGAGAGGGGCAGATACGCAGTATTTT. It encodes CASSSRTSGRGADTQYF.

The V and J genes are TRBV19 and TRBJ2-1; 11 bases are a match to TRBD2. The CDR3 length is 16 residues. Germline CDR1 reads LNHDA; CDR2 reads SQIVND (reference sequence). V lost 3 bases to trimming and J lost 6 bases; unmatched junction nucleotides: 7. CDR3 bases: TGTGCCAGTAGTATCAGGGGACTAGCGGTCTCCAATGAGCAGTTCTTC. Translated, it gives CASSIRGLAVSNEQFF.

The chain carries TRBV11-2 and TRBJ1-1; D is uncertain. Trimming cost V 1 base and J 1 base, with 4 bases left between them. From germline, CDR1 is SGHAT and CDR2 FQNNGV. This CDR3 is 13 amino acids long. Here the CDR3 DNA reads TGTGCCAGCAGCTTAGCGGCGAACACTGAAGCTTTCTTT. This sequence encodes CASSLAANTEAFF.

The chain employs TRBV5-1 and TRBJ2-7; TRBD2 matches 14 bases. Per the germline V gene, CDR1 is SGHRS and CDR2 is YFSETQ. The CDR3 consists of 18 residues. Losses at the gene ends were 4 bases for V and 2 bases for J; bases not matched to a gene: 11. CDR3 residues: CASSGGTSGSTITYEQYF. The CDR3 DNA is TGCGCCAGCAGCGGCGGGACTAGCGGGAGCACAATTACCTACGAGCAGTACTTC.